Listed below are T cell receptor beta chains from one sample, sequenced in a study of response to subunit inactivated influenza vaccine. TCRdb itself ran the RT-PCR reads through MiXCR, one entry per CDR3 protein. The sample includes 150,000 to 200,000 distinct CDR3 sequences, roughly 10% of them seen just once. This sample comprised non-naive T cells sorted from PBMCs, obtained 35 to 45 days after vaccination. The receptors were sampled from a man aged 50 or older who received an inactivated influenza vaccine. Each CDR3 is given with its conserved first and last residue. D genes are given only for firm matches. Only part of the rows carry a size: once, few, many, or a class if the clone is expanded.

CDR3 DNA: TGTGCCAGCAGTGAAATTGGGGGCAACTACGAGCAGTACTTC
CDR3 protein: CASSEIGGNYEQYF
D gene: .
V gene: TRBV2
clone size: many
J gene: TRBJ2-7

CDR3 DNA: TGTGCCAGCAGTGTATCTATCGTTGGTGAGCAGTTCTTC
CDR3 protein: CASSVSIVGEQFF
D gene: .
V gene: TRBV28
clone size: many
J gene: TRBJ2-1

CDR3 DNA: TGTGCCAGCAACTCCCCCGGACAGGGAATCCACGAGCAGTACTTC
CDR3 protein: CASNSPGQGIHEQYF
D gene: TRBD1
V gene: TRBV12-3/TRBV12-4
clone size: few
J gene: TRBJ2-7

CDR3 DNA: TGTGCCAGCAGTCGATTGGGGGCCGGGGAGCTGTTTTTT
CDR3 protein: CASSRLGAGELFF
D gene: .
V gene: TRBV7-9
clone size: few
J gene: TRBJ2-2

CDR3 DNA: TGCGCCAGCAGCTCATCGGCGGCGAGAGATACGCAGTATTTT
CDR3 protein: CASSSSAARDTQYF
D gene: .
V gene: TRBV5-1
clone size: many
J gene: TRBJ2-3

CDR3 DNA: TGCGCCAGCAGCCAAGAAGGAGGCAGGGGATACGTGAACACCATATATTTT
CDR3 protein: CASSQEGGRGYVNTIYF
D gene: .
V gene: TRBV4-3
clone size: few
J gene: TRBJ1-3

CDR3 DNA: TGTGCCAGCCGAAGATTCAACACCGGGGAGCTGTTTTTT
CDR3 protein: CASRRFNTGELFF
D gene: .
V gene: TRBV27
clone size: few
J gene: TRBJ2-2

CDR3 DNA: TGTGCCAGCAGTTCGATGAATCAGCCCCAGCATTTT
CDR3 protein: CASSSMNQPQHF
D gene: .
V gene: TRBV6-6
clone size: many
J gene: TRBJ1-5

CDR3 DNA: TGCAGTGCTAGAGTCACCGGGACTAGCGGTCTCAATGAGCAGTTCTTC
CDR3 protein: CSARVTGTSGLNEQFF
D gene: TRBD2
V gene: TRBV20-1
clone size: .
J gene: TRBJ2-1

CDR3 DNA: TGTGCCACCAGCAGCGGCCGGGGACAGCATCAAGAGACCCAGTACTTC
CDR3 protein: CATSSGRGQHQETQYF
D gene: TRBD1
V gene: TRBV15
clone size: few
J gene: TRBJ2-5

CDR3 DNA: TGCGCCAGCAGTCTGGTCGGGACCAGAGGATACGAGCAGTACTTC
CDR3 protein: CASSLVGTRGYEQYF
D gene: .
V gene: TRBV5-1
clone size: many
J gene: TRBJ2-7

CDR3 DNA: TGTGCCTGGAGTCGGACGGGCCTTAATCAGCCCCAGCATTTT
CDR3 protein: CAWSRTGLNQPQHF
D gene: .
V gene: TRBV30
clone size: few
J gene: TRBJ1-5

CDR3 DNA: TGTGCCTGGACCTCCCCCAGCTCCTATAATTCACCCCTCCACTTT
CDR3 protein: CAWTSPSSYNSPLHF
D gene: .
V gene: TRBV30
clone size: few
J gene: TRBJ1-6

CDR3 DNA: TGCAGTGCTAGCCTAGCGGGGAACACAGATACGCAGTATTTT
CDR3 protein: CSASLAGNTDTQYF
D gene: TRBD2
V gene: TRBV20-1
clone size: .
J gene: TRBJ2-3

CDR3 DNA: TGTGCCAGCAGCTTAGATGGTGATCGCGAGCAGTACTTC
CDR3 protein: CASSLDGDREQYF
D gene: .
V gene: TRBV11-3
clone size: few
J gene: TRBJ2-7

CDR3 DNA: TGTGCCAGCAGTCGGGTGGTGGGTCTTGGCACAGATACGCAGTATTTT
CDR3 protein: CASSRVVGLGTDTQYF
D gene: .
V gene: TRBV6-2/TRBV6-3
clone size: .
J gene: TRBJ2-3

CDR3 DNA: TGTGCCAGCAGCTTAGCCAAGGGTTCGCGAGCTTTCTTT
CDR3 protein: CASSLAKGSRAFF
D gene: .
V gene: TRBV7-2
clone size: .
J gene: TRBJ1-1